This T cell receptor (beta chain) was captured by sequencing in a study of synovial regulatory T cells in juvenile arthritis. The study, taken as a whole, reports: Blood Treg cells that were inflammation-associated showed lower TCR diversity than other blood Treg cells. Largely private between patients, iaTreg TCR repertoires showed partial overlap with synovial Teff and blood CPL repertoires.

CDR1 is SGHVS and CDR2 is FQNEAQ in the germline V gene. The CDR3 length is 16 residues. No DNA sequence is on record. Patients were aged median about 12 years with disease lasting median 7 years. Using immunoSEQ multiplex PCR, the repertoire was profiled, and TCRdb retains in-frame clones only, with some absent. The sample totals 6,100 or so clones. A note on this clone: Its cognate antigen is unknown.

The sequenced sample consisted of Treg cells from blood. The sample's subset: remaining (HLA-DR-negative) circulating blood Treg cells. This sequence joins TRBV7-8 and TRBJ2-7; absent DNA, TCRdb's TRBD2 call cannot be checked. The receptor comes from a donor between 2 and 35 years old with juvenile idiopathic arthritis. CDR3 sequence: CASSLAVLAGVGEQYF.